Sequencing of this T cell receptor (beta chain) was carried out in a study of identical twins. Trimming shortened V by 2 bases and J by 3 bases, and 5 bases separated the two germline ends. The CDR3 totals 12 residues. Germline V gives CDR1 KGHSH, CDR2 LQKENI. TCRdb recomputed calls from the 5' RACE reads with MiXCR, one row per CDR3 protein. The data hold 470,000 or so distinct CDR3 sequences, with 20% to 25% observed a single time. This clonotype was found a few times. This sample also belongs to another study, concerning T cells expressing NK-cell markers.

The receptor's source is a woman aged 18-30 years in good health. V gene TRBV18 combines with J gene TRBJ2-7; unclear D gene. Sequenced material: CD4+ T cells sorted from blood. The CDR3 region is CASSPSDYEQYF. The CDR3 coding sequence is TGTGCCAGCTCACCATCTGACTACGAGCAGTACTTC. Together with reference TRBV18 and TRBJ2-7, the CDR3 gives the full variable domain: NAGVMQNPRHLVRRRGQEARLRCSPMKGHSHVYWYRQLPEEGLKFMVYLQKENIIDESGMPKERFSAEFPKEGPSILRIQQVVRGDSAAYFCASSPSDYEQYFGPGTRLTVT.